The rows below give T cell receptor beta chains drawn from one sample of a study of shared clonotypes between healthy human individuals. TCRdb's copy holds only in-frame clones and misses some; the assay was immunoSEQ multiplex PCR. The table lists about 980,000 clones, over 75% of them singletons. Sequenced sample: memory CD4+ T cells sorted from blood. These receptors were obtained from a man between 18 and 35 years old in good health. CDR3s include the opening cysteine and the closing phenylalanine or tryptophan. The order of the fields is J gene, V gene, CDR3 protein.

TRBJ1-2 TRBV5-1 CASSGGLNYGYTF
TRBJ2-7 TRBV6-5 CASSSVFRGTVYEQYF
TRBJ1-3 TRBV9 CASSPSGWAGNTIYF
TRBJ2-7 TRBV5-4 CASSSGGRDEQYF
TRBJ1-1 TRBV10-3 CAISVIMNTEAFF
TRBJ2-6 TRBV6-5 CASRQNSGANVLTF
TRBJ1-1 TRBV7-3 CASSSDGNTEAFF
TRBJ1-5 TRBV7-9 CASSLSGSYSNQPQHF
TRBJ2-7 TRBV11-2 CASSPLAGRFYEQYF
TRBJ2-2 TRBV29-1 CSVERGLGNTGELFF
TRBJ1-3 TRBV6-1 CASSVRNPKPGRASGNTIYF
TRBJ1-2 TRBV9 CASSEQGVSYGYTF
TRBJ2-5 TRBV30 CAWSVELAGGGPQYF
TRBJ2-5 TRBV28 CASSSLGKETQYF
TRBJ1-2 TRBV7-9 CASSTLLRSTYGYTF
TRBJ1-1 TRBV7-9 CASSPRQGPNTEAFF
TRBJ2-1 TRBV27 CASSWRTGPTFYNEQFF
TRBJ2-7 TRBV30 CAWVAGRTEQYF
TRBJ2-7 TRBV9 CASSVGQSSYEQYF
TRBJ1-2 TRBV5-6 CASSSGQGNYGYTF
TRBJ1-5 TRBV28 CASSFQGFQPQHF
TRBJ2-6 TRBV30 CAWSRGGANVLTF
TRBJ1-2 TRBV28 CASSFPPRGYTF
TRBJ2-7 TRBV5-6 CASSLQGIPYEQYF
TRBJ1-4 TRBV5-4 CASSFGQGGVNEKLFF
TRBJ2-1 TRBV5-4 CASSYDPSQEQFF
TRBJ2-7 TRBV6-1 CASSVALAGFYEQYF
TRBJ1-1 TRBV2 CASTGQKNTEAFF
TRBJ1-2 TRBV4-2 CASSLEPGQGNYGYTF
TRBJ2-2 TRBV7-2 CASSSPPGELFF
TRBJ2-2 TRBV15 CATSRESGELFF
TRBJ1-2 TRBV7-2 CASSLKEQGTSVTF
TRBJ2-7 TRBV15 CATSRDGGQGYEQYF
TRBJ2-1 TRBV19 CASSIRGQGAEQFF
TRBJ1-1 TRBV28 CASSPSRTEAFF
TRBJ2-7 TRBV4-3 CASSLGLAGASYEQYF
TRBJ2-1 TRBV10-1 CASSDGGGYNEQFF
TRBJ1-2 TRBV6-1 CASSESWAGNYGYTF
TRBJ2-1 TRBV7-9 CASSLLAVGYEQFF
TRBJ1-1 TRBV18 CASSPNVNTEAFF
TRBJ2-5 TRBV7-2 CASSLASLAGGETQYF
TRBJ2-7 TRBV2 CASDSVGGHEQYF
TRBJ1-3 TRBV30 CAWSAGGTIYF
TRBJ1-4 TRBV27 CASSLGQGAREKLFF
TRBJ2-7 TRBV11-2 CASSPVSGVSSYEQYF
TRBJ1-5 TRBV5-8 CASSLERGQPQHF
TRBJ1-2 TRBV4-1 CASSQGTANYGYTF
TRBJ2-6 TRBV10-3 CAISAQGTGANVLTF
TRBJ2-5 TRBV29-1 CSANRNAQETQYF